The next 13 T cell receptor beta chains were all read from a single sample in a study of T cell responses to AZD1222 COVID-19 vaccine. Clones were sequenced by immunoSEQ multiplex PCR, and TCRdb holds only the in-frame ones, with some missing. Altogether about 83,000 clones are present, 88% being singletons, with the ten largest covering roughly 4.5%. The sample was peripheral blood, taken on day 0 of MenACWY control vaccination. The receptor source for this set is an adult in good health.

The J gene is TRBJ1-1, the V gene TRBV11-3, with unresolved D. CDR1 and CDR2 from the germline V gene are SGHNT and YENEEA. V dropped 4 bases and J dropped 5 bases, with 8 bases sitting between them. This CDR3 comprises 12 residues. The CDR3: CASSSLGTEAFF. The CDR3 DNA reads as TGTGCCAGCAGCTCCTTGGGGACTGAAGCTTTCTTT.

V gene TRBV29-1 combines with J gene TRBJ1-1, with D maybe TRBD1 (6 bases). Germline V gives CDR1 SQVTM, CDR2 ANQGSEA. The CDR3 covers 14 residues. The V gene lost 6 bases and the J gene lost 0 bases, with 14 bases spanning the gap. The DNA of the CDR3 is TGCAGCGTGTTGACAGGACCCATGAACACTGAAGCTTTCTTT. Residues: CSVLTGPMNTEAFF.

J is TRBJ2-3 and V is TRBV19; no clear D gene. CDR3 size: 13 residues. Between the trimmed V and J ends, which lost 2 bases and 11 bases, there was a span of 14 bases. Germline V gives CDR1 LNHDA, CDR2 SQIVND (reference sequence). CDR3 sequence (DNA): TGTGCCAGTAGTATATCCTACTCCACTGGGCAGTATTTT. Residues: CASSISYSTGQYF.

V is TRBV10-3 and J is TRBJ1-2; the match to TRBD1 covers 8 bases. The CDR3 is made up of 15 amino acids. Germline CDR1 ENHRY, CDR2 SYGVKD. Losses at the gene ends were 0 bases for V and 6 bases for J; bases not matched to a gene: 6. The CDR3 sequence: CAISESTGQANGYTF. CDR3 DNA: TGTGCCATCAGTGAGTCAACGGGACAGGCTAATGGCTACACCTTC.

This clone has just a few counts. The chain joins TRBV29-1 to TRBJ1-2; no reliable D call. Trimming took off 4 bases at V and 10 bases at J, with 19 bases between the two ends. This CDR3 region has 13 residues. Germline V lookup: CDR1 SQVTM, CDR2 ANQGSEA. The CDR3 DNA reads TGCAGCGTTGGAAAGTTAGAGGGTCTGGACTACACCTTC. Amino acid sequence: CSVGKLEGLDYTF.

This chain connects TRBV27 to TRBJ2-5; 11 bases are shared with TRBD2. With V trimmed by 0 bases and J by 5 bases, 11 bases remained unmatched. This CDR3 spans 18 amino acids. Looked up from germline, CDR1 is MNHEY and CDR2 is SMNVEV (reference sequence). CDR3 protein: CASSLSPLLAGVRETQYF. Written as DNA, the CDR3 is TGTGCCAGCAGTTTATCCCCATTACTAGCGGGAGTACGGGAGACCCAGTACTTC.

The chain combines TRBV7-2 with TRBJ1-4, with D unclear. CDR1 is SGHTA, CDR2 FQGNSA, per germline. V lost 3 bases to trimming and J lost 6 bases, with 2 bases between them. The CDR3 loop spans 11 amino acids. CDR3 in amino acids: CASSLDEKLFF. In DNA, the CDR3 is TGTGCCAGCAGCTTGGATGAAAAACTGTTTTTT.

This chain connects TRBV19 to TRBJ1-2; no clear D gene. The CDR3 consists of 13 residues. Trimming removed 1 base at V and 6 bases at J, with 9 bases between. The germline V gene has CDR1 LNHDA and CDR2 SQIVND (reference sequence). CDR3 sequence reads: CASSIGGLNGYTF. CDR3 in DNA: TGTGCCAGTAGTATAGGAGGGTTAAATGGCTACACCTTC.

The chain combines TRBV7-9 with TRBJ2-1; TRBD1 agrees at 10 bases. The CDR3 consists of 17 residues. Germline V gives CDR1 SEHNR, CDR2 FQNEAQ (reference sequence). The ends lost 5 bases at V and 5 bases at J; junction bases unmatched: 12. CDR3 region: CASSTPPGQGLNNEQFF. The CDR3 DNA reads TGTGCCAGCAGCACGCCGCCGGGACAGGGGTTGAACAATGAGCAGTTCTTC.

This clone appeared once. V and J are TRBV12-3 or TRBV12-4 and TRBJ1-5; tentative D call: TRBD1 (6 bases). CDR3 length equals 12 residues. Trimming removed 5 bases from V and 7 bases from J, with 9 bases in between. CDR3 in amino acids: CASSKGGQPQHF. In DNA form, the CDR3 reads TGTGCCAGCAGTAAAGGGGGACAGCCCCAGCATTTT.

The CDR3 bases are TGTGCCAGCTGGGGGCAGCAACTTATCTCCTATGGCTACACCTTC. It translates to CASWGQQLISYGYTF. The J gene is TRBJ1-2, the V gene TRBV6-6, with D tentatively TRBD1 (6 bases). The CDR3 totals 15 residues. Germline V CDR1 and CDR2: MNHNY, SVGAGI (reference sequence). The ends were cut back, 8 bases at V and 4 bases at J, with 20 bases in the middle.

The chain has TRBV7-9 and TRBJ2-2; 10 bases fit TRBD1. Germline V gene sequence: CDR1 SEHNR, CDR2 FQNEAQ (reference sequence). V lost 4 bases to trimming and J lost 6 bases; unmatched junction nucleotides: 8. CDR3 size: 16 residues. CDR3 sequence reads: CASSSRDRGVAGELFF. CDR3 DNA sequence: TGTGCCAGCAGCTCCCGGGACAGGGGTGTCGCCGGGGAGCTGTTTTTT.

This clone has more than one count but fewer than ten. The chain joins TRBV14 to TRBJ1-3; D is unresolved. Germline V CDR1 and CDR2: SGHDN, FVKESK. Trimming cost V 0 bases and J 8 bases, with 8 bases left between them. This CDR3 spans 13 amino acids. CDR3 amino acids: CASSQETRYTIYF. DNA of the CDR3: TGTGCCAGCAGCCAAGAGACGAGATACACCATATATTTT.